The clone carrying this T cell receptor (beta chain) is a singleton in its sample. The antigen is undetermined. The CDR3 is made up of 14 amino acids. Germline V gene lookup returns CDR1 ENHRY and CDR2 SYGVKD. Trimming removed 5 bases from V and 1 base from J, with 11 bases in between. The protocol was immunoSEQ multiplex PCR, while the TCRdb copy is restricted to in-frame clones and leaves out a portion. Of more than 85,000 clones in the sample, roughly 90% were seen once. The data stem from a study of T cell responses to AZD1222 COVID-19 vaccine. Overall study results and limits: Donors in the cohort were predominantly white British and more often female, and clonal diversity was possibly underestimated. Epitopes outside B.1.351 and B.1.1.7 mutated regions reportedly drew nearly half of spike TCRs.

Sequenced material: peripheral blood, taken on day 0 of AZD1222 vaccination. This chain links TRBV10-3 with TRBJ1-1; D might be TRBD1 (6 bases). This TCR came from an adult in good health. This CDR3 is CAISSRDTNTEAFF. The DNA for the CDR3 is TGTGCCATCAGTAGCCGGGACACGAACACTGAAGCTTTCTTT.